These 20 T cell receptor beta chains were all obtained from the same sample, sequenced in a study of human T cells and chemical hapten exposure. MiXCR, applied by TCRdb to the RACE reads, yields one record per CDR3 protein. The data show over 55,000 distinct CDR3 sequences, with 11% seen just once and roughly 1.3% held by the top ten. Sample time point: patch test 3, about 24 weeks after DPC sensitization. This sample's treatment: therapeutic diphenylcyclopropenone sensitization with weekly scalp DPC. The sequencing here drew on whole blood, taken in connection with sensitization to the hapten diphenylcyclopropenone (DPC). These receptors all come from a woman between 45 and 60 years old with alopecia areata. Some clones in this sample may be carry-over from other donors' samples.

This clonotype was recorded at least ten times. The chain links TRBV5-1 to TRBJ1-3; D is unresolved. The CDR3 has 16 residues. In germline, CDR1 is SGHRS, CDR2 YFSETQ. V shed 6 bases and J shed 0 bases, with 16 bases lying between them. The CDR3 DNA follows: TGCGCCAGCACCCACGGTGACCGATTCTCTGGAAACACCATATATTTT. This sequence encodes CASTHGDRFSGNTIYF.

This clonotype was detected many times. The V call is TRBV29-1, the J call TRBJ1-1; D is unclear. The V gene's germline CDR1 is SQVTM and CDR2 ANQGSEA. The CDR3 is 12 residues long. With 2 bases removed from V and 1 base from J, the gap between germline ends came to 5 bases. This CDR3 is CSVEQSNTEAFF. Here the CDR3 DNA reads TGCAGCGTTGAACAATCGAACACTGAAGCTTTCTTT.

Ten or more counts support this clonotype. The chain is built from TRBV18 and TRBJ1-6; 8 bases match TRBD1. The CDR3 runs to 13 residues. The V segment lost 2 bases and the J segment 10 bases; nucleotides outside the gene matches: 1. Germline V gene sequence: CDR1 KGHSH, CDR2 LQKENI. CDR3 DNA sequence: TGTGCCAGCTCACCAGGACAGGGCTCACCCCTCCACTTT. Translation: CASSPGQGSPLHF.

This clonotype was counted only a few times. This CDR3 reads CASTEGPPGGTNEKLFF. DNA of the CDR3: TGTGCCAGCACCGAAGGGCCGCCGGGTGGAACTAATGAAAAACTGTTTTTT. This chain uses TRBV6-5 with TRBJ1-4, with D hard to call. Looked up from germline, CDR1 is MNHEY and CDR2 is SVGAGI. The CDR3 length is 17 residues. V was shortened by 7 bases and J by 1 base, with 19 bases between the two germline ends.

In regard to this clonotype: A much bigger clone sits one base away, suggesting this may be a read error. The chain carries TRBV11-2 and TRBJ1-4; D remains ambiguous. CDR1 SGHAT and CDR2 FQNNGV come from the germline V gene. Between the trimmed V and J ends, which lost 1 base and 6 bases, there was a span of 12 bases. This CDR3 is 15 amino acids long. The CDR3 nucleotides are TGTGCCAGCAGCTTAGTCGGTGGACCGGATGAAAAACTGTTTTTT. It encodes CASSLVGGPDEKLFF.

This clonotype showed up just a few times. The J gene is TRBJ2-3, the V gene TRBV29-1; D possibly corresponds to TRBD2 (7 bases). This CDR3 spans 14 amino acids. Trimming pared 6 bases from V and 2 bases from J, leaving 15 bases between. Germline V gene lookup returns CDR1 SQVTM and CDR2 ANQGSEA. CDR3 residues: CSVGGDIFTDTQYF. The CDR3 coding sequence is TGCAGCGTGGGGGGGGACATTTTCACAGATACGCAGTATTTT.

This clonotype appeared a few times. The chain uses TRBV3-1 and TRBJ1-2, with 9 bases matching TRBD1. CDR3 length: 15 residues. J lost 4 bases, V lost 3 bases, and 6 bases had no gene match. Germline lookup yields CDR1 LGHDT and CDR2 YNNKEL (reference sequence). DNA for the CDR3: TGTGCCAGCAGCCACATAGGGACAGGGACCTATGGCTACACCTTC. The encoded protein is CASSHIGTGTYGYTF.

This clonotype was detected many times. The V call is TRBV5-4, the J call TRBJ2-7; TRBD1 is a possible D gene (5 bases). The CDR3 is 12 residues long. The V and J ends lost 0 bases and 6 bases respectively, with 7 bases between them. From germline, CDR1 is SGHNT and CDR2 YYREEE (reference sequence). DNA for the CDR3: TGTGCCAGCAGCTTGGAGGGGTTCGAGCAGTACTTC. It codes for CASSLEGFEQYF.

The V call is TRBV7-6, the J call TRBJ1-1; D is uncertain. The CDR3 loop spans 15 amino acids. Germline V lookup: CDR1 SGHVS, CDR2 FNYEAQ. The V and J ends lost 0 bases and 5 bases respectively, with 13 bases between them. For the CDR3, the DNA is TGTGCCAGCAGCTTAGCAACGAGACGAGGGACTGAAGCTTTCTTT. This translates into CASSLATRRGTEAFF.

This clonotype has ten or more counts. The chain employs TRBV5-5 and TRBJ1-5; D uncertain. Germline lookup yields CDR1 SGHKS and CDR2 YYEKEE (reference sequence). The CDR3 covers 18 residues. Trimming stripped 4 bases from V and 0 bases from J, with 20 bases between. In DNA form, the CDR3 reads TGTGCCAGCAGCCCACGGTCAGTGGGCGGACTTAGCAATCAGCCCCAGCATTTT. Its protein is CASSPRSVGGLSNQPQHF.

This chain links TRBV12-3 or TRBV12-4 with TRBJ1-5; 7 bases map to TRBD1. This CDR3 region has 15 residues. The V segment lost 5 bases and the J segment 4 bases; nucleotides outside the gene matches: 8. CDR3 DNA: TGTGCCAGCAGTGAGGGACAGTTAATTAATCAGCCCCAGCATTTT. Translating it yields CASSEGQLINQPQHF.

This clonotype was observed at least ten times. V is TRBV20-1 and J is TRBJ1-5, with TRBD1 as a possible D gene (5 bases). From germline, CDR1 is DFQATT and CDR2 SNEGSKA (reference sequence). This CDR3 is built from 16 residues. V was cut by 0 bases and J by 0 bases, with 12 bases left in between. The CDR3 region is CSARDSGTISNQPQHF. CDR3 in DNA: TGCAGTGCTAGAGATTCAGGGACCATTAGCAATCAGCCCCAGCATTTT.

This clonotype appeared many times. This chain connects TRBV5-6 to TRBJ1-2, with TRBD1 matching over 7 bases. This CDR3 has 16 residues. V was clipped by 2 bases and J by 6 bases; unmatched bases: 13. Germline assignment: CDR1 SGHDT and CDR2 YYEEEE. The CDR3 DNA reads TGTGCCAGCAGCTTTGGACCGACAGGGTACGGTGATGGCTACACCTTC. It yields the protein CASSFGPTGYGDGYTF. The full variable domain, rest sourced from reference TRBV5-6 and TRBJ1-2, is DAGVTQSPTHLIKTRGQQVTLRCSPKSGHDTVSWYQQALGQGPQFIFQYYEEEERQRGNFPDRFSGHQFPNYSSELNVNALLLGDSALYLCASSFGPTGYGDGYTFGSGTRLTVV.

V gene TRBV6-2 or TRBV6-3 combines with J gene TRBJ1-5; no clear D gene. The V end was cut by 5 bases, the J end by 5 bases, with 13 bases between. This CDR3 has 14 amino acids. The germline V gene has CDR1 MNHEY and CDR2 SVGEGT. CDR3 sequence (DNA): TGTGCCAGCAGTCCCCTAGGACCCGATCAGCCCCAGCATTTT. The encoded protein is CASSPLGPDQPQHF.

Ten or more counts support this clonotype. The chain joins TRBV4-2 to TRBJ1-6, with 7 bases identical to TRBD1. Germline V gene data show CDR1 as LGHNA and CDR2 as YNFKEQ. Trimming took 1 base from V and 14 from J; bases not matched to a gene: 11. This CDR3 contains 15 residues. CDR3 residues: CASSQAGTVGKSLHF. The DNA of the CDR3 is TGTGCCAGCAGCCAAGCCGGGACAGTGGGAAAATCCCTCCACTTT.

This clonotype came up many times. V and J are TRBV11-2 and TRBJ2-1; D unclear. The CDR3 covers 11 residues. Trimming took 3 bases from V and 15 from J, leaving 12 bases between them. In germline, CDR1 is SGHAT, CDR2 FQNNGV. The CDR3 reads CASSLSGGGFF. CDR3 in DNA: TGTGCCAGCAGCTTGTCAGGCGGCGGGTTCTTC.

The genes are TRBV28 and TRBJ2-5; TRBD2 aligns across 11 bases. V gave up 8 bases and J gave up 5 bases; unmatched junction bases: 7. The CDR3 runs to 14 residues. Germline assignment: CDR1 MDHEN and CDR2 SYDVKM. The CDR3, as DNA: TGTGCCAGCTCCATAGCGGGGGGGCATGAGACCCAGTACTTC. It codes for CASSIAGGHETQYF.

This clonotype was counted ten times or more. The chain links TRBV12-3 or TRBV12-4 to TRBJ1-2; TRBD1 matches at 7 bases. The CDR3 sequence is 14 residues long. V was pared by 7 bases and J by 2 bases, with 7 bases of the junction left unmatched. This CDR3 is CASKNRGPNYGYTF. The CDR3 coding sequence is TGTGCCAGCAAGAACAGGGGACCGAACTATGGCTACACCTTC.

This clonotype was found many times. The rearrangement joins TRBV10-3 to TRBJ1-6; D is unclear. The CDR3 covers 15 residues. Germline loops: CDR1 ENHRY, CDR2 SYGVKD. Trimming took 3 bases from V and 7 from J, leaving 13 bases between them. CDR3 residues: CAISDMRFPNSPLHF. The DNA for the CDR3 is TGTGCCATCAGTGATATGCGGTTCCCCAATTCACCCCTCCACTTT.

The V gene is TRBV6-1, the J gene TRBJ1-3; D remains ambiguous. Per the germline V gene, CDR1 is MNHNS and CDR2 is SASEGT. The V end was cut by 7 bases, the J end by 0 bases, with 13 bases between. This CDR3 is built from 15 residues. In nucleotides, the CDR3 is TGTGCCAGCACCTCGACATTTGGCTCTGGAAACACCATATATTTT. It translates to CASTSTFGSGNTIYF.